This T cell receptor beta chain emerged from a study of cytomegalovirus exposure and HLA in healthy donors. Nominal health characterized the donors when sampled, though unrecorded immune exposures were likely. Use of 60 Vbeta and 13 Jbeta primers characterized the PCR. The assay was immunoSEQ multiplex PCR, and TCRdb's table has in-frame clones only and misses some. Its clone listing holds more than 95,000 clones. CDR3 length: 17 residues. Trimming stripped 4 bases from V and 5 bases from J, with 23 bases between. Germline assignment: CDR1 SEHNR and CDR2 FQNEAQ (reference sequence). This clonotype was obtained from a man between 18 and 35 years old in good health and CMV-seronegative. The gene calls are TRBV7-9 and TRBJ1-1; D is ambiguous. The sample consisted of PBMCs. The CDR3 bases are TGTGCCAGCAGCTCGTATTTAGGCGGAGGCAAGAGAACTGAAGCTTTCTTT. Translating it yields CASSSYLGGGKRTEAFF.